This T cell receptor beta chain was identified in a study of blood T cell repertoires in COVID-19. About the study: The United States, Italy and Spain supplied acute and convalescent COVID-19 samples.

In the study's own analysis: Amplification of reference gene primers was used by the study to estimate nucleated cell counts. Profiled with immunoSEQ multiplex PCR; TCRdb holds only in-frame clones, not every one. V and J calls and clone size are as listed in that table; D and trimming were resolved from the DNA. This table holds some 200,000 clones, about 81% found once. Trimming cost V 7 bases and J 6 bases; bases outside gene matches: 16. This CDR3 is built from 17 residues. CDR1 and CDR2 from the germline V gene are ENHRY and SYGVKD. The sequenced sample consisted of peripheral blood. The TCR sequence derives from a man aged 25 to 40 with active or convalescent COVID-19. The genes are TRBV10-3 and TRBJ2-1, with 9 positions matching TRBD1. As DNA, the CDR3 is TGTGCCATCAAGGAGGACAGGGGCCTCGCAATTGGCAATGAGCAGTTCTTC. Protein: CAIKEDRGLAIGNEQFF.